These 25 T cell receptor beta chains were all obtained from the same sample, sequenced in a study of T cell responses to AZD1222 COVID-19 vaccine (dated by TCRdb to about 2021). The time point label corresponds to: about 28 days (+/-7) after the second vaccine dose. This specimen's treatment or condition label, interpreted: meningococcal conjugate vaccine given as trial control. Libraries were constructed by the immunoSEQ multiplex PCR assay. TCRdb holds this immuneACCESS table with in-frame rearrangements only. Some clones are missing; in checked studies, unresolved V genes explain under half, and the rest has no known cause. This sample has over 130,000 clones in its table, and roughly 89% of those were observed once. The ten largest clones represent approximately 8% of the sample. The starting material was peripheral blood, obtained 28 days after the second dose of the MenACWY control vaccine. The receptor set was obtained from an adult who received the MenACWY meningococcal vaccine as a control.

This clone was seen a single time. The chain combines TRBV6-5 with TRBJ2-3, with 10 bases identical to TRBD2. The germline gives CDR1 MNHEY, CDR2 SVGAGI. The junction had 5 bases not matched to a gene; V was cut back by 2 bases and J by 6 bases. The CDR3 is made up of 15 amino acids. CDR3 DNA: TGTGCCAGCAGTTACAGCGGGGGGGCTTCCGATACGCAGTATTTT. Translation gives CASSYSGGASDTQYF.

In this sample, this clone turned up once. The chain combines TRBV2 with TRBJ2-5; TRBD1 agrees at 7 bases. J was trimmed by 4 bases and V by 5 bases; bases with no gene match: 7. The CDR3 totals 14 residues. Germline V CDR1 and CDR2: SNHLY, FYNNEI. The CDR3 bases are TGTGCCAGCAGTCCAGACAGGGCGTCAGAGACCCAGTACTTC. Its protein product is CASSPDRASETQYF.

J is TRBJ2-1 and V is TRBV5-5, with 11 positions matching TRBD1. V shed 4 bases and J 8 bases; nucleotides not matched to a gene: 8. The CDR3 has 15 residues. Germline assignment: CDR1 SGHKS and CDR2 YYEKEE (reference sequence). The CDR3 DNA reads TGTGCCAGCAGCAGGACAGGGGGCTTAAACGATGAGCAGTTCTTC. Protein sequence: CASSRTGGLNDEQFF. Using reference TRBV5-5 and TRBJ2-1 for the parts outside the CDR3, the full variable domain is DAGVTQSPTHLIKTRGQQVTLRCSPISGHKSVSWYQQVLGQGPQFIFQYYEKEERGRGNFPDRFSARQFPNYSSELNVNALLLGDSALYLCASSRTGGLNDEQFFGPGTRLTVL.

This clone was found once. The chain joins TRBV19 to TRBJ2-3; 7 positions match TRBD2. Germline V gene sequence: CDR1 LNHDA, CDR2 SQIVND (reference sequence). V was clipped by 7 bases and J by 1 base; unmatched bases: 14. This CDR3 spans 17 amino acids. In nucleotides, the CDR3 is TGTGCCAGTACCAAAAGGCGGGCGGGGGACGGCACAGATACGCAGTATTTT. Translation: CASTKRRAGDGTDTQYF.

The chain combines TRBV5-8 with TRBJ1-1; D gene uncertain. The length of the CDR3 is 13 residues. Germline V CDR1 and CDR2: SGHTS, YDEGEE. The germline V and J ends were trimmed by 1 base and 4 bases, with 8 bases remaining between them. CDR3: CASSLKEGTEAFF. CDR3 in DNA: TGTGCCAGCAGCTTGAAGGAGGGCACTGAAGCTTTCTTT.

This clone appeared a single time. The chain joins TRBV5-6 to TRBJ1-6; weak D call: TRBD1 (6 bases). Per germline, CDR1 SGHDT and CDR2 YYEEEE. The V end was cut by 4 bases, the J end by 5 bases, with 13 bases between. The CDR3 sequence is 15 residues long. The CDR3 nucleotides read TGTGCCAGCAGCCCGGGACACAACAATAATTCACCCCTCCACTTT. Protein sequence: CASSPGHNNNSPLHF.

In nucleotides, the CDR3 is TGTGCCAGCAGCCCCTGGGGCCTAGCGGAGTACAATGAGCAGTTCTTC. As protein: CASSPWGLAEYNEQFF. The V gene is TRBV7-9, the J gene TRBJ2-1; 7 bases fit TRBD2. The CDR3 sequence is 16 residues long. The germline CDR1 and CDR2 sequences are SEHNR and FQNEAQ (reference sequence). Germline trimming cut 5 bases from V and 4 bases from J; bases unmatched to any gene: 11.

This clone has only a few counts. The gene calls are TRBV3-1 (or the pseudogene TRBV3-2) and TRBJ2-3; D is possibly TRBD2 (6 bases). V was pared by 1 base and J by 5 bases, with 7 bases between. The CDR3 is made up of 13 amino acids. From germline, CDR1 is LGHDT and CDR2 YNNKEL (reference sequence). The CDR3 sequence: CASSQVGGDTQYF. CDR3 nucleotides: TGTGCCAGCAGCCAAGTGGGGGGAGATACGCAGTATTTT.

The chain combines TRBV19 with TRBJ2-2; D might be TRBD1 or TRBD2, each matching 5 bases. V was shortened by 5 bases and J by 7 bases, with 14 bases between the two germline ends. This CDR3 comprises 14 residues. Germline CDR1 reads LNHDA; CDR2 reads SQIVND (reference sequence). The DNA of the CDR3 is TGTGCCAGTAGTCCCGGGACGAGGGTCGGGGAGCTGTTTTTT. Protein product: CASSPGTRVGELFF.

This sequence joins TRBV3-1 (or the pseudogene TRBV3-2) and TRBJ1-1, with D perhaps matching TRBD1 (5 bases). Germline lookup yields CDR1 LGHDT and CDR2 YNNKEL (reference sequence). V was trimmed by 1 base and J by 0 bases, leaving 9 bases between them. This CDR3 is 15 amino acids long. The CDR3 coding sequence is TGTGCCAGCAGCCAAGCGGGACTCTTGAACACTGAAGCTTTCTTT. The encoded protein is CASSQAGLLNTEAFF.

This clone was recorded only once. J is TRBJ1-1 and V is TRBV18; 7 positions match TRBD1. Losses at the gene ends were 3 bases for V and 7 bases for J; bases not matched to a gene: 8. The CDR3 covers 14 residues. In germline, CDR1 is KGHSH, CDR2 LQKENI. The CDR3 region is CASSPRPGDSEAFF. The DNA for the CDR3 is TGTGCCAGCTCACCCAGACCTGGGGACAGTGAAGCTTTCTTT.

The gene calls are TRBV5-1 and TRBJ2-3; weak D call: TRBD2 (6 bases). Germline CDR1 reads SGHRS; CDR2 reads YFSETQ. V lost 1 base and J lost 2, with 20 bases in between. The CDR3 is 18 amino acids. CDR3: CASSLMDYRAPNTDTQYF. In DNA form, the CDR3 reads TGCGCCAGCAGCTTGATGGACTACCGGGCCCCGAACACAGATACGCAGTATTTT. The complete variable domain, with remaining parts taken from reference TRBV5-1 and TRBJ2-3, reads KAGVTQTPRYLIKTRGQQVTLSCSPISGHRSVSWYQQTPGQGLQFLFEYFSETQRNKGNFPGRFSGRQFSNSRSEMNVSTLELGDSALYLCASSLMDYRAPNTDTQYFGPGTRLTVL.

The rearrangement links TRBV7-9 to TRBJ2-5, with TRBD1 identical over 8 bases. CDR1 SEHNR and CDR2 FQNEAQ come from the germline V gene (reference sequence). This CDR3 contains 15 residues. The J segment lost 0 bases and the V segment lost 1 base, leaving 1 base of the junction unmatched. The CDR3 DNA reads TGTGCCAGCAGCTTAGGGACAGGGTACCAAGAGACCCAGTACTTC. Protein: CASSLGTGYQETQYF. Together with reference TRBV7-9 and TRBJ2-5, the CDR3 gives the full variable domain: DTGVSQNPRHKITKRGQNVTFRCDPISEHNRLYWYRQTLGQGPEFLTYFQNEAQLEKSRLLSDRFSAERPKGSFSTLEIQRTEQGDSAMYLCASSLGTGYQETQYFGPGTRLLVL.

The CDR3 nucleotides are TGCGCCAGCGGGACCCCGGGGGGGACCGGGGAGCTGTTTTTT. Translation gives CASGTPGGTGELFF. V usage is TRBV5-1 and J usage is TRBJ2-2, with TRBD2 matching over 8 bases. There are 14 residues in the CDR3. With V trimmed by 7 bases and J by 5 bases, 7 bases remained unmatched. Germline V gene lookup returns CDR1 SGHRS and CDR2 YFSETQ.

The chain combines TRBV5-1 with TRBJ1-4, with D possibly matching TRBD1 (5 bases). The V gene's germline CDR1 is SGHRS and CDR2 YFSETQ. V shed 0 bases and J shed 2 bases, with 8 bases lying between them. The CDR3 runs 15 residues. The CDR3: CASSLAGQTNEKLFF. CDR3 coding DNA: TGCGCCAGCAGCTTGGCGGGGCAGACTAATGAAAAACTGTTTTTT.

J is TRBJ1-1 and V is TRBV30, with 7 bases fitting TRBD1. Unmatched junction bases numbered 7, after V lost 4 bases and J lost 11 bases. Germline loops: CDR1 GTSNPN, CDR2 SVGIG (reference sequence). The length of the CDR3 is 11 residues. CDR3 DNA: TGTGCCTGGATCAAGGGGGCGTCTGCTTTCTTT. It yields the protein CAWIKGASAFF.

This chain joins TRBV28 and TRBJ1-2, with TRBD1 matching 9 bases. Trimming at V came to 6 bases and at J to 4 bases, leaving 9 bases not matched to a gene. This CDR3 has 15 residues. The germline gives CDR1 MDHEN, CDR2 SYDVKM. The CDR3 reads CASRIPQGAVYGYTF. CDR3 DNA sequence: TGTGCCAGCAGAATCCCACAGGGGGCAGTCTATGGCTACACCTTC.

The chain carries TRBV19 and TRBJ2-1; TRBD1 matches at 9 bases. Germline CDR1 and CDR2: LNHDA and SQIVND (reference sequence). V was clipped by 4 bases and J by 7 bases; unmatched bases: 5. The CDR3 is 14 amino acids. CDR3 sequence (DNA): TGTGCCAGTAGTAGCGGACAGGGGTGGAATGAGCAGTTCTTC. Translated, it gives CASSSGQGWNEQFF.

The gene calls are TRBV10-3 and TRBJ2-7; 8 positions match TRBD1. This CDR3 spans 16 amino acids. Germline V gene lookup returns CDR1 ENHRY and CDR2 SYGVKD. V lost 0 bases and J lost 0; bases outside the gene matches: 4. The CDR3 here is CAISESTGAISYEQYF. The CDR3 region has the DNA TGTGCCATCAGTGAGTCGACAGGGGCGATCTCCTACGAGCAGTACTTC.

The V and J genes are TRBV28 and TRBJ1-5, with D possibly TRBD1 on 5 matching bases. CDR1 and CDR2 from the germline V gene are MDHEN and SYDVKM. Trimming removed 6 bases from V and 4 bases from J, with 25 bases in between. The CDR3 length is 18 residues. The CDR3 region is CASRTDMGRKKRNQPQHF. The CDR3 coding sequence is TGTGCCAGCAGGACCGACATGGGACGGAAGAAAAGAAATCAGCCCCAGCATTTT.

The chain uses TRBV19 and TRBJ2-1, with 10 positions matching TRBD2. The CDR3 contains 16 residues. Germline CDR1 and CDR2: LNHDA and SQIVND (reference sequence). Losses at the gene ends were 1 base for V and 6 bases for J; bases not matched to a gene: 6. The DNA for the CDR3 is TGTGCCAGTAGTATAGTGCCTAGCGGGAGTTTCAATGAGCAGTTCTTC. It is translated as CASSIVPSGSFNEQFF.

The rearrangement joins TRBV10-3 to TRBJ2-3, with 7 bases identical to TRBD1. CDR1 and CDR2 from the germline V gene are ENHRY and SYGVKD. This CDR3 comprises 14 residues. V lost 3 bases to trimming and J lost 5 bases; unmatched junction nucleotides: 5. CDR3 DNA sequence: TGTGCCATCAGTGAAGAGGGGGCCGGAGATACGCAGTATTTT. As protein: CAISEEGAGDTQYF.

This clone was found a few times. The V and J genes are TRBV6-5 and TRBJ1-1; TRBD1 is a possible D gene (5 bases). The CDR3 length is 14 residues. From germline, CDR1 is MNHEY and CDR2 SVGAGI. V was pared by 7 bases and J by 1 base, with 13 bases between. The CDR3 loop is CASNKGGGNTEAFF. The CDR3 region has the DNA TGTGCCAGCAATAAAGGCGGGGGGAACACTGAAGCTTTCTTT.

The J gene is TRBJ2-1, the V gene TRBV5-6, with D possibly being TRBD2 (6 bases). Germline V gene lookup returns CDR1 SGHDT and CDR2 YYEEEE. This CDR3 contains 16 residues. V dropped 3 bases and J dropped 3 bases, with 16 bases sitting between them. The chain's CDR3 is CASSYRSGVIYNEQFF. CDR3 in DNA: TGTGCCAGCAGCTACCGCTCGGGAGTCATCTACAATGAGCAGTTCTTC.

The chain employs TRBV10-2 and TRBJ2-4; the D gene is possibly TRBD2 (6 bases). The germline V gene has CDR1 WSHSY and CDR2 SAAADI. The CDR3 has 14 amino acids. Trimming shortened V by 6 bases and J by 4 bases, and 13 bases separated the two germline ends. The CDR3 nucleotides are TGCGCCAGCAGCGGGAGTAGCGGAAAAAACATTCAGTACTTC. Residues: CASSGSSGKNIQYF.